The present T cell receptor (beta chain) was sequenced within a study of beta chain features in type 1 diabetes. What was sequenced were expressed TCRB transcripts, since all of the isolated RNA had been reverse transcribed. Data came from immunoSEQ multiplex PCR; TCRdb stores just in-frame clones and leaves some out. The table lists around 240,000 clones, about 63% of them singletons, with around 0.05% in the top ten. Study conclusions and caveats: HLA effects on TCRB rearrangement stayed unresolved here.

Donors underwent one heparinised blood draw, around 120 mL on average. Cells sorted by CD45RO/CCR7/CD25/CD127/CD95/CD27 comprised CD4+ naive, central memory, regulatory and stem cell-like memory cells. Regarding this clone: Its antigen is as yet unknown.

J gave up 2 bases and V 3 bases, and 9 bases lay outside the gene matches. Germline V lookup: CDR1 MGHDK, CDR2 SYGVNS. This CDR3 is built from 18 residues. The sequencing input was naive CD4+ T cells from blood. The clonotype was recovered from a man aged 30 to 45 in good health. The chain employs TRBV25-1 and TRBJ2-2; 10 bases fit TRBD2. The CDR3 DNA reads TGTGCCAGCAGTGACCGGAGCGGGAGGGTCACTAACACCGGGGAGCTGTTTTTT. Translating gives CASSDRSGRVTNTGELFF.